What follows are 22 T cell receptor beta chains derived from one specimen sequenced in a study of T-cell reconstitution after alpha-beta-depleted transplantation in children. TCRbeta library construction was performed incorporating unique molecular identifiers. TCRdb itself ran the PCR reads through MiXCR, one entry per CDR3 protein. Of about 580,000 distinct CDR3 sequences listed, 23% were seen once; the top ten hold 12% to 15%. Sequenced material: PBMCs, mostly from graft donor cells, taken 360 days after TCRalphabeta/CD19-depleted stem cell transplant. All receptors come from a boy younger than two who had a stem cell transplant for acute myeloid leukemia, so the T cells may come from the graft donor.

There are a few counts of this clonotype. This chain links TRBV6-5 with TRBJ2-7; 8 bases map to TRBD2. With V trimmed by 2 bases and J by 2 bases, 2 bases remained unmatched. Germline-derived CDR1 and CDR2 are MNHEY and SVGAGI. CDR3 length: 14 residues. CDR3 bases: TGTGCCAGCAGTTACGACGGGGGGGCCTACGAGCAGTACTTC. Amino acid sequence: CASSYDGGAYEQYF.

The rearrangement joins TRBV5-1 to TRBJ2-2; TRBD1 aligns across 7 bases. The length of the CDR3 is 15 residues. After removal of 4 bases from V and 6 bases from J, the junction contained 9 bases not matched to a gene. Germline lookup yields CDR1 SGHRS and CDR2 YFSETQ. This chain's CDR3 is CASSPLNRGPGELFF. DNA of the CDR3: TGCGCCAGCAGCCCATTGAACAGGGGTCCCGGGGAGCTGTTTTTT.

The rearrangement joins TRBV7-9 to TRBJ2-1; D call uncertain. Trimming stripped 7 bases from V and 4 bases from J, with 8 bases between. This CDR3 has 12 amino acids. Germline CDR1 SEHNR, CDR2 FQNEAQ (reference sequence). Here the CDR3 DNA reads TGTGCCAGCAAAAACCCTTACAATGAGCAGTTCTTC. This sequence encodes CASKNPYNEQFF.

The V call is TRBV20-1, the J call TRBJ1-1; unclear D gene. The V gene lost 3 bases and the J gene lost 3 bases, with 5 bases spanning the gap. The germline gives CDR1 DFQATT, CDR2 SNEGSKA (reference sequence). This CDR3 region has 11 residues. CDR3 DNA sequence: TGCAGTGCTAGTCAGGACACTGAAGCTTTCTTT. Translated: CSASQDTEAFF.

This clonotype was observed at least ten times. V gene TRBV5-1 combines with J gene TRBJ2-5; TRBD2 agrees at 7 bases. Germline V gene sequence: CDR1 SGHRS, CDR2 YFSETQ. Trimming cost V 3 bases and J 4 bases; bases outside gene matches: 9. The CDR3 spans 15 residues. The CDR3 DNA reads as TGCGCCAGCAGCTCCGGCCGGGGAGGGGCAGAGACCCAGTACTTC. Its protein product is CASSSGRGGAETQYF.

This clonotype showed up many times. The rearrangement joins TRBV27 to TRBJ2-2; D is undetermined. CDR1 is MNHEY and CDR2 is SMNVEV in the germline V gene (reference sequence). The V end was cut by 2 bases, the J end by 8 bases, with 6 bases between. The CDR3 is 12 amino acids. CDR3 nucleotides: TGTGCCAGCAGTTTACCCATGGGGGAGCTGTTTTTT. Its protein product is CASSLPMGELFF.

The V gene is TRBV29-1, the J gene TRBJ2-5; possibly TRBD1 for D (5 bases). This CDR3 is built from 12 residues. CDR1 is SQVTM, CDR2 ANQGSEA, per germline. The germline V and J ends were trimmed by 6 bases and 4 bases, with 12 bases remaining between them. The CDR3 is CSVARQRETQYF. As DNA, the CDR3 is TGCAGCGTGGCCAGACAGCGAGAGACCCAGTACTTC.

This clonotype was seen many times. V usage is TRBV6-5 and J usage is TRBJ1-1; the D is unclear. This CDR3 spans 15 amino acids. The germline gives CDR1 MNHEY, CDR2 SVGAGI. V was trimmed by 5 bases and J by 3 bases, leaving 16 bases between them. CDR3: CASSPRTGGDTEAFF. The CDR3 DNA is TGTGCCAGCAGTCCGAGGACGGGCGGGGACACTGAAGCTTTCTTT.

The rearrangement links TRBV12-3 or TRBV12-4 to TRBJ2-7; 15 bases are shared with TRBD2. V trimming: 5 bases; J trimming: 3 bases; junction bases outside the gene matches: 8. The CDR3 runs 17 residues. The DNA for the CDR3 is TGTGCCAGCAGTCCGGGACTAGCGGGGGGACCCGTCTACGAGCAGTACGTC. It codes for CASSPGLAGGPVYEQYV.

The CDR3 sequence: CASNPGSVLEQYF. In DNA form, the CDR3 reads TGCGCCAGCAACCCAGGCAGCGTACTCGAGCAGTACTTC. The V call is TRBV10-2, the J call TRBJ2-7; D not resolved. Germline CDR1 and CDR2: WSHSY and SAAADI. The CDR3 is made up of 13 amino acids. V was pared by 7 bases and J by 6 bases, with 16 bases between.

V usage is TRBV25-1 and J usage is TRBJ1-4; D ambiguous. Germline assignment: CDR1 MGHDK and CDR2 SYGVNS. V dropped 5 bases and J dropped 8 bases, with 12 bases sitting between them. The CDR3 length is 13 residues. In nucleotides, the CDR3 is TGTGCCAGCAGTTCACCAGGAAGGGAAAAACTGTTTTTT. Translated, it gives CASSSPGREKLFF.

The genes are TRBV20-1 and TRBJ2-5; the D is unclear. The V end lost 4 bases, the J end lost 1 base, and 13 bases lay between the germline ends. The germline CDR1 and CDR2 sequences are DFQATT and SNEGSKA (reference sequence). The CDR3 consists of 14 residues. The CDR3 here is CSAIGRGAQETQYF. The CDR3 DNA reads TGCAGTGCTATAGGGCGAGGAGCCCAAGAGACCCAGTACTTC.

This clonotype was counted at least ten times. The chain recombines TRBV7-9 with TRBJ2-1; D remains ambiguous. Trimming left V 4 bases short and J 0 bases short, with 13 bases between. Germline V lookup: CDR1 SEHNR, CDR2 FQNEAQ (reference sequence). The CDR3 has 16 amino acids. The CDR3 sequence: CASSSPTYSSYNEQFF. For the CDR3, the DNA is TGTGCCAGCAGCTCCCCCACTTATAGCTCCTACAATGAGCAGTTCTTC.

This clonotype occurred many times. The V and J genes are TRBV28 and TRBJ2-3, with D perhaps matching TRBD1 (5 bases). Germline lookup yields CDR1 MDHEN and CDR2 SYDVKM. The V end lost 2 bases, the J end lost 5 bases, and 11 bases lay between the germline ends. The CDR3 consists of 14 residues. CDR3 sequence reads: CASSLRGSRDTQYF. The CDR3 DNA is TGTGCCAGCAGTTTAAGGGGCTCACGAGATACGCAGTATTTT. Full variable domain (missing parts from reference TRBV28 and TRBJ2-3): DVKVTQSSRYLVKRTGEKVFLECVQDMDHENMFWYRQDPGLGLRLIYFSYDVKMKEKGDIPEGYSVSREKKERFSLILESASTNQTSMYLCASSLRGSRDTQYFGPGTRLTVL.

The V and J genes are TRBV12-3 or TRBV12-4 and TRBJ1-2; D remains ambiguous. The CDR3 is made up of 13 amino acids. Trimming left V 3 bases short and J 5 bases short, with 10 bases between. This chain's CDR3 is CASSFPGRYGYTF. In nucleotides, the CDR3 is TGTGCCAGCAGTTTCCCGGGGAGGTATGGCTACACCTTC.

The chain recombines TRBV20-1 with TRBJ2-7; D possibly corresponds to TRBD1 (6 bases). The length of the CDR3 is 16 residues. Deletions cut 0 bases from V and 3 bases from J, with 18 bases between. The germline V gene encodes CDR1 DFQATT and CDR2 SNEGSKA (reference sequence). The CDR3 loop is CSARDAQGSQVYEQYF. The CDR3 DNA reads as TGCAGTGCTAGAGATGCCCAGGGGAGTCAGGTCTACGAGCAGTACTTC.

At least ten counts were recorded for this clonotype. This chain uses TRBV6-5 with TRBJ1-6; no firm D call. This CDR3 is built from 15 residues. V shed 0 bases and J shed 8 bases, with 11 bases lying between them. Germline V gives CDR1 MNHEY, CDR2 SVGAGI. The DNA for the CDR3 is TGTGCCAGCAGTTACTCGGTAGGGCGGGATTCACCCCTCCACTTT. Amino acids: CASSYSVGRDSPLHF.

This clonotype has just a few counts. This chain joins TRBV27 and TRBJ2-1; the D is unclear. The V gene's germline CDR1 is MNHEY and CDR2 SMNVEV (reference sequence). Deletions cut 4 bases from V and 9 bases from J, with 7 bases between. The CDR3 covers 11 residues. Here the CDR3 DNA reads TGTGCCAGCAGTTCCGAAGGTGAGCAGTTCTTC. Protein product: CASSSEGEQFF.

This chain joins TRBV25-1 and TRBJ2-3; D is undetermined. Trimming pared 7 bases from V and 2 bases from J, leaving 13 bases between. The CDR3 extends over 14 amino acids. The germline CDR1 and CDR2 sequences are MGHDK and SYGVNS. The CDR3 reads CASMSWSVTDTQYF. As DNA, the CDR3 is TGTGCCAGCATGTCTTGGTCGGTCACAGATACGCAGTATTTT.

The CDR3 DNA sequence: TGTGCCAGCAGTTCTCATCCACAACAAGAGACCCAGTACTTC. It specifies CASSSHPQQETQYF. The V gene is TRBV6-5, the J gene TRBJ2-5; no reliable D call. V shed 4 bases and J shed 2 bases, with 11 bases lying between them. The CDR3 runs 14 residues. Germline V gene sequence: CDR1 MNHEY, CDR2 SVGAGI.

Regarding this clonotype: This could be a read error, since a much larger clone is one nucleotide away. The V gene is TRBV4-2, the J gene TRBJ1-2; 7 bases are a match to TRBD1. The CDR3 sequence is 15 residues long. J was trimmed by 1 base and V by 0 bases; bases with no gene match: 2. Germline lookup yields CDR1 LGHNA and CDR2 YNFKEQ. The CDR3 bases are TGTGCCAGCAGCCAAGATGCAGGGGGTAACTATGGCTACACCTTC. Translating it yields CASSQDAGGNYGYTF.

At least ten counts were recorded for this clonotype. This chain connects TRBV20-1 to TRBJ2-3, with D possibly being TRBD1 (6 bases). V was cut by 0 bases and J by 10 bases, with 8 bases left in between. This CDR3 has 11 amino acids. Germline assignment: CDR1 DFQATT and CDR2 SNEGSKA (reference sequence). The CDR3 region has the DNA TGCAGTGCTAGAGATAAGGGGGCGCAGTATTTT. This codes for CSARDKGAQYF.